Following are 20 T cell receptor beta chains from one sample sequenced in a study of T cells in Graves' hyperthyroidism and ophthalmopathy. Amplification of TCR beta CDR3 regions used RNA as the template. When the TCR CDR3 underwent first-round RT-PCR, the HTBI primer set was used. TCRdb used MiXCR to reprocess the multiplex PCR reads, holding one entry per CDR3 protein. Here the sample spans roughly 500,000 distinct CDR3 sequences, approximately 14% being singletons. Sequencing was performed on blood. Every receptor here comes from a woman aged 25 to 45 with Graves' hyperthyroidism that later progressed to Graves' ophthalmopathy.

V usage is TRBV5-1 and J usage is TRBJ1-2; D unclear. The CDR3 has 13 residues. V lost 7 bases and J 4 bases, leaving 14 bases between the germline ends. Germline CDR1 SGHRS, CDR2 YFSETQ. The CDR3 nucleotides read TGCGCCAGCCGCGTCTCGGACGGCTATGGCTACACCTTC. Translated: CASRVSDGYGYTF. The variable domain in full, completed from reference TRBV5-1 and TRBJ1-2, reads KAGVTQTPRYLIKTRGQQVTLSCSPISGHRSVSWYQQTPGQGLQFLFEYFSETQRNKGNFPGRFSGRQFSNSRSEMNVSTLELGDSALYLCASRVSDGYGYTFGSGTRLTVV.

The chain employs TRBV4-1 and TRBJ1-1, with no clear D. This CDR3 spans 13 amino acids. From germline, CDR1 is MGHRA and CDR2 YSYEKL. Trimming removed 4 bases at V and 4 bases at J, with 10 bases between. The CDR3, as DNA: TGCGCCAGCAGCCCCCAGGAAGCCACTGAAGCTTTCTTT. Translating it yields CASSPQEATEAFF.

This clonotype was counted at least ten times. This chain links TRBV7-2 with TRBJ2-1; 9 nucleotides align to TRBD2. CDR1 SGHTA and CDR2 FQGNSA come from the germline V gene. V lost 3 bases to trimming and J lost 10 bases; unmatched junction nucleotides: 7. The CDR3 is 14 residues long. DNA for the CDR3: TGTGCCAGCAGCTTCTCTAGCGGGACGGGGGAGCAGTTCTTC. Translation gives CASSFSSGTGEQFF.

This clonotype was counted many times. The CDR3 loop reads CASSLYTVEEAFF. The CDR3 DNA sequence: TGTGCCAGCAGCTTATACACAGTAGAAGAAGCTTTCTTT. The chain carries TRBV11-1 and TRBJ1-1, with D unclear. V was pared by 2 bases and J by 8 bases, with 12 bases between. Germline lookup yields CDR1 SGHAT and CDR2 FQDESV (reference sequence). The CDR3 loop spans 13 amino acids.

This clonotype was observed many times. The CDR3 here is CASSLHNEQFF. The CDR3 DNA sequence: TGTGCCAGCAGTTTACACAATGAGCAGTTCTTC. This chain links TRBV27 with TRBJ2-1; D gene ambiguous. The CDR3 runs 11 residues. In germline, CDR1 is MNHEY, CDR2 SMNVEV (reference sequence). Trimming removed 2 bases from V and 5 bases from J, with 1 base in between.

The rearrangement uses TRBV28 and TRBJ2-5; perhaps TRBD2 as D (5 bases). The V end lost 5 bases, the J end lost 2 bases, and 12 bases lay between the germline ends. Per the germline V gene, CDR1 is MDHEN and CDR2 is SYDVKM. There are 14 residues in the CDR3. The CDR3 DNA is TGTGCCAGCAGTCCGGGCGGGCCTCAAGAGACCCAGTACTTC. Translating it yields CASSPGGPQETQYF.

Many counts were recorded for this clonotype. CDR3: CSVDRAQETQYF. The CDR3 DNA follows: TGCAGCGTTGACCGGGCACAAGAGACCCAGTACTTC. V and J are TRBV29-1 and TRBJ2-5, with unresolved D. The CDR3 has 12 amino acids. Germline CDR1 SQVTM, CDR2 ANQGSEA. The V gene lost 3 bases and the J gene lost 2 bases, with 7 bases spanning the gap.

The CDR3 DNA is TGTGCCAGCAGCCGCGGACCGACAGGGGGGGATAGGGCTTTCTTT. Protein product: CASSRGPTGGDRAFF. This chain links TRBV3-1 with TRBJ1-1; TRBD1 matches 9 bases. Germline assignment: CDR1 LGHDT and CDR2 YNNKEL (reference sequence). Trimming at V came to 4 bases and at J to 11 bases, leaving 14 bases not matched to a gene. The CDR3 sequence is 15 residues long.

In its sample, this clonotype was seen many times. This chain joins TRBV3-1 and TRBJ2-7, with D perhaps TRBD1 or TRBD2 (5 bases each). Germline CDR1 LGHDT, CDR2 YNNKEL (reference sequence). Trimming removed 2 bases at V and 3 bases at J, with 17 bases between. The CDR3 runs to 16 residues. CDR3 nucleotides: TGTGCCAGCAGCCAAACCGGGACCGGAACGTTCTACGAGCAGTACTTC. It translates to CASSQTGTGTFYEQYF.

This clonotype was found many times. The gene calls are TRBV20-1 and TRBJ1-2; D is ambiguous. In germline, CDR1 is DFQATT, CDR2 SNEGSKA (reference sequence). Trimming left V 3 bases short and J 3 bases short, with 11 bases between. CDR3 length: 13 amino acids. The CDR3 DNA reads as TGCAGTGCTAGTCAGGAAATGGACTATGGCTACACCTTC. It codes for CSASQEMDYGYTF.

There are many counts of this clonotype. The chain couples TRBV10-3 to TRBJ1-1; 7 nucleotides align to TRBD1. Germline V lookup: CDR1 ENHRY, CDR2 SYGVKD. V was clipped by 4 bases and J by 5 bases; unmatched bases: 28. CDR3 size: 21 residues. Written as DNA, the CDR3 is TGTGCCATCAGTGGGCAATACGGCCTGGTGAACCGGGGACAGTTAGGGACTGAAGCTTTCTTT. Translated: CAISGQYGLVNRGQLGTEAFF.

As concerns this clonotype: Possible read error: a much larger clone is one base away. The chain links TRBV28 to TRBJ1-6; unclear D gene. Germline-derived CDR1 and CDR2 are MDHEN and SYDVKM. The CDR3 length is 12 residues. The V end lost 7 bases, the J end lost 10 bases, and 11 bases lay between the germline ends. CDR3 in amino acids: CASNVIESPLHF. In DNA, the CDR3 is TGTGCCAGCAATGTAATTGAATCACCCCTCCACTTT.

This clonotype was recorded at least ten times. The chain links TRBV7-3 to TRBJ2-2; perhaps TRBD2 as D (6 bases). The germline gives CDR1 SGHTA, CDR2 FQGTGA. CDR3 length: 17 residues. V dropped 5 bases and J dropped 0 bases, with 16 bases sitting between them. CDR3 sequence (DNA): TGTGCCAGCAGCCCTGGTTCGGGGAGGACGAACACCGGGGAGCTGTTTTTT. It encodes CASSPGSGRTNTGELFF. Based on the CDR3 plus reference TRBV7-3 and TRBJ2-2, the full variable domain is GAGVSQTPSNKVTEKGKYVELRCDPISGHTALYWYRQSLGQGPEFLIYFQGTGAADDSGLPNDRFFAVRPEGSVSTLKIQRTERGDSAVYLCASSPGSGRTNTGELFFGEGSRLTVL.

This clonotype has a handful of counts. One junction end disagrees with the germline gene, perhaps due to a read error. The CDR3 spells CSVNSGERYEQYF. CDR3 bases: TGCAGCGTTAATAGCGGAGAAAGGTACGAGCAGTACTTT. This sequence joins TRBV29-1 and TRBJ2-7; possible D gene TRBD2, 6 bases. This CDR3 is 13 amino acids long. Looked up from germline, CDR1 is SQVTM and CDR2 is ANQGSEA.

This clonotype was counted at least ten times. V and J are TRBV7-2 and TRBJ2-1, with D tentatively TRBD1 (6 bases). The CDR3 has 14 amino acids. With 5 bases removed from V and 7 bases from J, the gap between germline ends came to 15 bases. Germline-derived CDR1 and CDR2 are SGHTA and FQGNSA. CDR3 loop: CASSRGTSGNEQFF. The DNA of the CDR3 is TGTGCCAGCAGCCGAGGGACATCGGGGAATGAGCAGTTCTTC.

This clonotype was detected many times. This CDR3 is CASSSRQGEINSPLHF. The DNA of the CDR3 is TGTGCCAGCAGCTCTCGTCAGGGAGAGATTAATTCACCCCTCCACTTT. This rearrangement joins TRBV11-3 to TRBJ1-6, with a possible D match to TRBD1 (5 bases). The CDR3 spans 16 residues. Germline values: CDR1 SGHNT, CDR2 YENEEA. Deletions cut 4 bases from V and 6 bases from J, with 16 bases between.

This clonotype showed up many times. V is TRBV28 and J is TRBJ2-7, with TRBD2 identical over 10 bases. The CDR3 sequence is 16 residues long. With V trimmed by 2 bases and J by 3 bases, 7 bases remained unmatched. Germline V lookup: CDR1 MDHEN, CDR2 SYDVKM. CDR3 region: CASSLRAGLADYEQYF. The DNA for the CDR3 is TGTGCCAGCAGTTTAAGGGCTGGACTAGCGGACTACGAGCAGTACTTC.

This clonotype was seen at least ten times. The chain recombines TRBV25-1 with TRBJ1-5, with D unresolved. The CDR3 runs 15 residues. CDR1 is MGHDK and CDR2 is SYGVNS in the germline V gene. V shed 2 bases and J shed 5 bases, with 13 bases lying between them. Here the CDR3 reads CASSENTRGDQPQHF. In nucleotides, the CDR3 is TGTGCCAGCAGTGAAAATACCCGTGGAGATCAGCCCCAGCATTTT.

This clonotype has a handful of counts. The J gene is TRBJ2-7, the V gene TRBV5-1, with TRBD2 as a possible D gene (5 bases). The CDR3 is 13 residues long. The germline CDR1 and CDR2 sequences are SGHRS and YFSETQ. Trimming removed 5 bases at V and 3 bases at J, with 12 bases between. DNA of the CDR3: TGCGCCAGCAGAGTACGAGACTACTACGAGCAGTACTTC. Translated, it gives CASRVRDYYEQYF.

This clonotype was observed at least ten times. In nucleotides, the CDR3 is TGTGCCAGCAGCCCTCAACCGGTTTTCGAAAACTATGGCTACACCTTC. This gives the protein CASSPQPVFENYGYTF. V is TRBV11-2 and J is TRBJ1-2; D is undetermined. Germline CDR1 SGHAT, CDR2 FQNNGV. Trimming stripped 5 bases from V and 2 bases from J, with 18 bases between. The CDR3 contains 16 residues. The full variable domain, with the rest looked up from reference TRBV11-2 and TRBJ1-2, is EAGVAQSPRYKIIEKRQSVAFWCNPISGHATLYWYQQILGQGPKLLIQFQNNGVVDDSQLPKDRFSAERLKGVDSTLKIQPAKLEDSAVYLCASSPQPVFENYGYTFGSGTRLTVV.